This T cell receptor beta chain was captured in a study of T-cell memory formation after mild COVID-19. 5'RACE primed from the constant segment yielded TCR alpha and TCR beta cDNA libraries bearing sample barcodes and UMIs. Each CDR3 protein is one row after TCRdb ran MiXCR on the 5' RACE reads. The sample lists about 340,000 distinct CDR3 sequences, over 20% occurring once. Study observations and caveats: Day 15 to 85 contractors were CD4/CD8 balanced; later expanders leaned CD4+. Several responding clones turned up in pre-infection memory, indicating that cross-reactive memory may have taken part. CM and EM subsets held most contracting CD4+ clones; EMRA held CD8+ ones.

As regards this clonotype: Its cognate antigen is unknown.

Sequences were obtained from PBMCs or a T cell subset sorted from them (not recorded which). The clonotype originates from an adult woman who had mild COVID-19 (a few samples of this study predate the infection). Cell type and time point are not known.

The CDR3 DNA reads as TGTGCCACCAGCAGGCTATCCAACCAAGAGACCCAGTACTTC. Translating gives CATSRLSNQETQYF. The chain couples TRBV15 to TRBJ2-5; D not resolved. CDR3 length equals 14 residues. The germline V and J ends were trimmed by 3 bases and 0 bases, with 8 bases remaining between them. Per the germline V gene, CDR1 is LNHNV and CDR2 is YYDKDF (reference sequence). The whole variable domain, filled in from reference TRBV15 and TRBJ2-5, reads DAMVIQNPRYQVTQFGKPVTLSCSQTLNHNVMYWYQQKSSQAPKLLFHYYDKDFNNEADTPDNFQSRRPNTSFCFLDIRSPGLGDTAMYLCATSRLSNQETQYFGPGTRLLVL.